Sequencing of this T cell receptor beta chain was carried out in a study of T cell changes during pregnancy in multiple sclerosis. Assay: immunoSEQ multiplex PCR; the TCRdb copy retains only in-frame clones and omits some. This sample has over 35,000 clones; about 95% occur once, and the top ten carry 0.3% to 0.45%. V was trimmed by 7 bases and J by 5 bases, leaving 15 bases between them. The CDR3 runs 13 residues. Germline assignment: CDR1 GTSNPN and CDR2 SVGIG (reference sequence). This chain connects TRBV30 to TRBJ2-1; D is possibly TRBD2 (5 bases). The receptor comes from a female donor with multiple sclerosis, enrolled in a pregnancy study. The specimen comprised CD4+ T cells from peripheral blood mononuclear cells, sampled in the second trimester of pregnancy. The CDR3 bases are TGTGCCTTTCTCCCGGGGTCCAACAATGAGCAGTTCTTC. As protein: CAFLPGSNNEQFF.